The rows below give T cell receptor beta chains drawn from one sample of a study of blood T cell repertoires in COVID-19. The repertoire was sequenced with immunoSEQ multiplex PCR; TCRdb's copy has only in-frame clones and lacks some. The sample records 70,000 to 95,000 clones, approximately 88% being singletons. The sample comprised peripheral blood. Receptors were obtained from a man over 45 with active COVID-19. The CDR3 runs from the conserved cysteine through the conserved F or W. The D gene is left open where the match is weak. Clone size is given for some rows only: seen once, a few or many times, or a class if the clone is expanded.

clone_size d_call j_call v_call cdr3_aa cdr3_nt
- - TRBJ1-1 TRBV5-1 CASSGGDGATWNTEAFF TGCGCCAGCAGCGGAGGGGACGGAGCTACATGGAACACTGAAGCTTTCTTT
once - TRBJ1-3 TRBV19 CASTIQSGAGNTIYF TGTGCCAGTACCATCCAATCGGGGGCTGGAAACACCATATATTTT
- TRBD1 TRBJ2-7 TRBV9 CASSPRDRGYYEQYF TGTGCCAGCAGCCCCCGGGACAGGGGGTACTACGAGCAGTACTTC
- - TRBJ1-3 TRBV15 CATSRARAAGNTIYF TGTGCCACCAGCAGAGCGAGGGCAGCTGGAAACACCATATATTTT
- TRBD1 TRBJ2-2 TRBV7-2 CARDRDRASGELFF TGTGCCAGGGACCGGGACAGGGCGAGCGGGGAGCTGTTTTTT
- TRBD1 TRBJ2-5 TRBV19 CASSIGGQGAGETQYF TGTGCCAGTAGTATCGGGGGACAGGGGGCGGGAGAGACCCAGTACTTC
- - TRBJ1-2 TRBV9 CASSVQGAYTF TGTGCCAGCAGCGTACAGGGTGCCTACACCTTC
- TRBD1 TRBJ1-2 TRBV4-2 CASSHSGQGSYGYTF TGTGCCAGCAGCCATTCGGGACAGGGAAGCTATGGCTACACCTTC
- - TRBJ2-3 TRBV7-3 CASSRWDTTDTQYF TGTGCCAGCAGCCGCTGGGACACTACAGATACGCAGTATTTT
- - TRBJ2-6 TRBV4-3 CASSQDPQASGANVLTF TGCGCCAGCAGCCAAGACCCGCAGGCTTCTGGGGCCAACGTCCTGACTTTC
- - TRBJ2-3 TRBV4-3 CASSQDEQGTDTQYF TGCGCCAGCAGCCAAGACGAGCAGGGCACAGATACGCAGTATTTT
few - TRBJ1-2 TRBV11-2 CASRRLRTNYGYTF TGTGCCAGCAGACGACTCCGGACAAACTATGGCTACACCTTC
- TRBD2 TRBJ2-1 TRBV4-2 CASSPGGAVSGGGYEQFF TGTGCCAGCAGCCCCGGCGGGGCCGTTTCGGGCGGGGGATATGAGCAGTTCTTC
- - TRBJ2-7 TRBV6-5 CASTKGETYEQYF TGTGCCAGCACCAAGGGGGAAACCTACGAGCAGTACTTC